The sequence of this T cell receptor (beta chain) was determined in a study of cytomegalovirus exposure and HLA in healthy donors. Study findings and constraints: A missense variant in DCLRE1C was later tied to TCR beta V- and J-gene trimming.

The donors gave bone marrow, and they were healthy. The PCR contained 60 Vbeta and 13 Jbeta primers. TCRdb keeps only in-frame clones here, not all; method: immunoSEQ multiplex PCR. The repertoire includes around 45,000 clones, under 60% of them detected once, and roughly 6% sits in the top ten. The germline V gene has CDR1 MNHNY and CDR2 SVGAGI (reference sequence). This CDR3 has 12 residues. After removal of 8 bases from V and 11 bases from J, the junction contained 8 bases not matched to a gene. Regarding this clone: Its cognate antigen is unknown.

Sequencing was carried out using PBMCs. The chain couples TRBV6-6 to TRBJ2-1; TRBD1 matches at 8 bases. The clonotype was recovered from a man aged 55 to 70 in good health and CMV-seronegative. The CDR3 DNA sequence: TGTGCCAGCGGCGGACAGGGTTTCAAGCAGTTCTTC. Amino acid sequence: CASGGQGFKQFF.